Below are 25 T cell receptor beta chains sequenced from a single sample in a study of T cells after yellow fever vaccination. TCRdb reprocessed the 5' RACE reads with MiXCR, giving one entry per CDR3 protein. The profile covers some 350,000 distinct CDR3 sequences, with roughly 6.1% appearing a single time and over 12% taken by the ten largest. The specimen was PBMCs, collected 5 days after the yellow fever booster vaccination. These receptors were obtained from a man under 40 who received the YFV17D yellow fever vaccine.

This clonotype was seen ten or more times. The chain couples TRBV7-2 to TRBJ2-1; D unresolved. Germline V CDR1 and CDR2: SGHTA, FQGNSA. The V and J ends lost 5 bases and 7 bases respectively, with 9 bases between them. The CDR3 loop spans 12 amino acids. CDR3 nucleotides: TGTGCCAGCAGCCCCTTTGGGAATGAGCAGTTCTTC. Amino acid sequence: CASSPFGNEQFF.

The chain employs TRBV20-1 and TRBJ1-5, with D maybe TRBD1 (6 bases). The length of the CDR3 is 13 residues. In germline, CDR1 is DFQATT, CDR2 SNEGSKA (reference sequence). Trimming pared 4 bases from V and 4 bases from J, leaving 11 bases between. CDR3 in DNA: TGCAGTGCTAAACAGGGAGAGAATCAGCCCCAGCATTTT. This translates into CSAKQGENQPQHF.

The chain carries TRBV30 and TRBJ2-7; possible D gene TRBD1, 5 bases. This CDR3 region has 12 residues. Trimming cost V 4 bases and J 2 bases, with 9 bases left between them. Germline CDR1 and CDR2: GTSNPN and SVGIG (reference sequence). The CDR3 loop reads CAWTGPTYEQYF. CDR3 nucleotide sequence: TGTGCCTGGACAGGGCCTACCTACGAGCAGTACTTC. The variable domain in full, completed from reference TRBV30 and TRBJ2-7, reads SQTIHQWPATLVQPVGSPLSLECTVEGTSNPNLYWYRQAAGRGLQLLFYSVGIGQISSEVPQNLSASRPQDRQFILSSKKLLLSDSGFYLCAWTGPTYEQYFGPGTRLTVT.

There are many counts of this clonotype. This rearrangement joins TRBV5-1 to TRBJ2-7, with 10 bases identical to TRBD1. This CDR3 has 14 amino acids. Germline V gene data show CDR1 as SGHRS and CDR2 as YFSETQ. V shed 4 bases, J shed 7 bases, and the junction held 8 bases outside the gene matches. The CDR3 here is CASSRSRDRGEQYF. The CDR3 DNA is TGCGCCAGCAGCAGATCCAGGGACAGGGGAGAGCAGTACTTC.

This clonotype has a handful of counts. The chain uses TRBV28 and TRBJ2-3; maybe TRBD1 (6 bases). Germline V CDR1 and CDR2: MDHEN, SYDVKM. V was pared by 7 bases and J by 4 bases, with 24 bases between. This CDR3 spans 17 amino acids. In DNA, the CDR3 is TGTGCCAGCAAAAAAGAACCCGGGACACCAGGGGCAGATACGCAGTATTTT. It yields the protein CASKKEPGTPGADTQYF.

This clonotype was picked up many times. The gene calls are TRBV7-2 and TRBJ2-1; D unresolved. Germline assignment: CDR1 SGHTA and CDR2 FQGNSA. The V gene lost 1 base and the J gene lost 12 bases, with 19 bases spanning the gap. There are 15 residues in the CDR3. CDR3 coding DNA: TGTGCCAGCAGCTTAGACACGAGTTGGTTTCGGTGGCAGTTCTTC. Translated, it gives CASSLDTSWFRWQFF.

This clonotype was seen only a few times. The chain joins TRBV10-3 to TRBJ2-1; TRBD2 aligns across 10 bases. The CDR3 spans 16 residues. The V gene end was trimmed by 11 bases and the J gene end by 3 bases; junction bases not matched to a gene: 13. Germline V gene lookup returns CDR1 ENHRY and CDR2 SYGVKD. The chain's CDR3 is CAVGTSDPSRYNEQFF. In nucleotides, the CDR3 is TGTGCCGTCGGGACTAGCGACCCCTCTCGCTACAATGAGCAGTTCTTC.

This clonotype was observed a few times. V and J are TRBV7-2 and TRBJ1-1; D is possibly TRBD1 (5 bases). The CDR3 has 12 amino acids. Germline assignment: CDR1 SGHTA and CDR2 FQGNSA. The germline V and J ends were trimmed by 0 bases and 7 bases, with 6 bases remaining between them. The CDR3 sequence is CASSLAQGEAFF. The CDR3 DNA sequence: TGTGCCAGCAGCTTAGCTCAGGGTGAAGCTTTCTTT.

Comment on this clonotype: This sequence may be a read error, since a much larger clone differs from it by one base. This chain joins TRBV2 and TRBJ2-1; D is uncertain. The V gene's germline CDR1 is SNHLY and CDR2 FYNNEI. The ends were cut back, 10 bases at V and 0 bases at J, with 13 bases in the middle. CDR3 length: 14 residues. The CDR3 sequence is CANSVASSYNEQFF. The CDR3 coding sequence is TGTGCCAACTCAGTCGCCAGCTCCTACAATGAGCAGTTCTTC.

This clonotype was seen only a few times. This chain links TRBV7-2 with TRBJ1-2; D may be TRBD1 (5 bases). The CDR3 loop spans 11 amino acids. CDR1 and CDR2 from the germline V gene are SGHTA and FQGNSA. V lost 6 bases, J lost 8 bases, and 10 bases lay in between. CDR3 coding DNA: TGTGCCAGCAGAGGGGCGGGGGGCTACACCTTC. Its translation is CASRGAGGYTF.

This clonotype was found a few times. V usage is TRBV28 and J usage is TRBJ2-5; 7 nucleotides match TRBD1. V trimming: 5 bases; J trimming: 4 bases; junction bases outside the gene matches: 7. Germline V gives CDR1 MDHEN, CDR2 SYDVKM. This CDR3 has 14 residues. CDR3 loop: CASSLTTGRETQYF. In DNA form, the CDR3 reads TGTGCCAGCAGTCTAACGACAGGGAGAGAGACCCAGTACTTC. The variable domain in full, with the rest retrieved from reference TRBV28 and TRBJ2-5, is DVKVTQSSRYLVKRTGEKVFLECVQDMDHENMFWYRQDPGLGLRLIYFSYDVKMKEKGDIPEGYSVSREKKERFSLILESASTNQTSMYLCASSLTTGRETQYFGPGTRLLVL.

This clonotype was observed many times. CDR3 nucleotides: TGTGCTAGTGGTTTGGTGGTTGGGGGCGGCCAAGCTTTCTTT. This translates into CASGLVVGGGQAFF. The chain carries TRBV12-5 and TRBJ1-1, with D possibly TRBD1 on 6 matching bases. Germline lookup yields CDR1 LGHNT and CDR2 FRNRAP. The CDR3 is 14 amino acids. Trimming shortened V by 0 bases and J by 9 bases, and 14 bases separated the two germline ends.

This clonotype was observed at least ten times. The chain recombines TRBV5-1 with TRBJ2-5; D is perhaps TRBD2 (6 bases). V lost 0 bases, J lost 2 bases, and 11 bases lay in between. The germline V gene encodes CDR1 SGHRS and CDR2 YFSETQ. CDR3 size: 15 residues. Here the CDR3 DNA reads TGCGCCAGCAGCTTGGGGGGGACTGGACAAGAGACCCAGTACTTC. Its translation: CASSLGGTGQETQYF.

The V and J genes are TRBV21-1 and TRBJ2-1; the table's TRBD2 call for D was not verified on the DNA. TRBV21-1 is classified as a pseudogene. The CDR3 is 18 residues long. The CDR3 region has the DNA TGTGCCAGCAGCAAAAGGGACCCGACTAGCGGGAGCTACAATGAGCAGTTCTTC. This gives the protein CASSKRDPTSGSYNEQFF.

In its sample, this clonotype was seen a few times. The chain has TRBV20-1 and TRBJ2-5; D is perhaps TRBD1 or TRBD2 (5 bases each). The germline V gene encodes CDR1 DFQATT and CDR2 SNEGSKA (reference sequence). The CDR3 has 13 amino acids. Trimming left V 3 bases short and J 2 bases short, with 10 bases between. The CDR3 nucleotides are TGCAGTGCTAGGAGGGACCCACAAGAGACCCAGTACTTC. Its translation: CSARRDPQETQYF.

This clonotype was detected a few times. The V call is TRBV20-1, the J call TRBJ2-3; 7 nucleotides agree with TRBD1. The CDR3 contains 14 residues. From germline, CDR1 is DFQATT and CDR2 SNEGSKA (reference sequence). V was pared by 5 bases and J by 2 bases, with 7 bases of the junction left unmatched. CDR3 sequence: CSAFDRAITDTQYF. The CDR3 nucleotides are TGCAGTGCTTTTGACAGGGCCATCACAGATACGCAGTATTTT.

The chain uses TRBV29-1 and TRBJ1-2; TRBD1 matches 7 bases. The J segment lost 0 bases and the V segment lost 6 bases, leaving 13 bases of the junction unmatched. The CDR3 has 16 residues. Germline V gene lookup returns CDR1 SQVTM and CDR2 ANQGSEA. CDR3 residues: CSVRGAGQETNYGYTF. In DNA form, the CDR3 reads TGCAGCGTCCGTGGGGCCGGACAGGAGACTAACTATGGCTACACCTTC.

This clonotype has ten or more counts. The chain is built from TRBV4-3 and TRBJ1-1, with D uncertain. CDR3 length: 13 residues. The germline V gene encodes CDR1 LGHNA and CDR2 YSLEER. Trimming took 4 bases from V and 6 from J, leaving 12 bases between them. In DNA form, the CDR3 reads TGCGCCAGCAGCCTTTCACGTAAAGCTGAAGCTTTCTTT. It translates to CASSLSRKAEAFF.

This clonotype has more than one count but fewer than ten. V and J are TRBV7-8 and TRBJ1-2; no clear D. The CDR3 runs 13 residues. Per the germline V gene, CDR1 is SGHVS and CDR2 is FQNEAQ. V shed 4 bases and J shed 4 bases, with 10 bases lying between them. CDR3 region: CASSSPSAYGYTF. CDR3 DNA: TGTGCCAGCAGCTCCCCCTCTGCCTATGGCTACACCTTC.

The chain is built from TRBV20-1 and TRBJ2-3, with TRBD2 matching over 9 bases. After removal of 0 bases from V and 5 bases from J, the junction contained 6 bases not matched to a gene. Germline V gene sequence: CDR1 DFQATT, CDR2 SNEGSKA (reference sequence). The CDR3 is made up of 15 amino acids. DNA for the CDR3: TGCAGTGCTAGAGAGGAGCGGGAGGTGTTAGATACGCAGTATTTT. This encodes CSAREEREVLDTQYF.

This clonotype appeared many times. The V call is TRBV25-1, the J call TRBJ2-2, with D maybe TRBD1 (7 bases). Germline CDR1 is MGHDK and CDR2 is SYGVNS. The V and J ends lost 2 bases and 5 bases respectively, with 9 bases between them. The CDR3 covers 14 residues. In DNA, the CDR3 is TGTGCCAGCAGTGAAGCAGGGGGGACCGGGGAGCTGTTTTTT. Amino acids: CASSEAGGTGELFF.

Note on this clonotype: The junction does not match germline at one end; this may be a read error. The chain has TRBV29-1 and TRBJ2-4, with 7 bases that match TRBD1. CDR1 and CDR2 from the germline V gene are SQVTM and ANQGSEA. The CDR3 loop spans 16 amino acids. In nucleotides, the CDR3 is TGCAGCGTGGAAGACGTAGGGGGCGCGGCCAAAAACATTCAGTACTTC. It is translated as CSVEDVGGAAKNIQYF. The full variable domain, its missing parts supplied by reference TRBV29-1 and TRBJ2-4, is SAVISQKPSRDICQRGTSLTIQCQVDSQVTMMFWYRQQPGQSLTLIATANQGSEATYESGFVIDKFPISRPNLTFSTLTVSNMSPEDSSIYLCSVEDVGGAAKNIQYFGAGTRLSVL.

CDR3 sequence: CSARDGVVGNQPQHF. CDR3 bases: TGCAGTGCTAGAGATGGCGTCGTGGGTAATCAGCCCCAGCATTTT. The rearrangement uses TRBV20-1 and TRBJ1-5, with D unclear. Germline loops: CDR1 DFQATT, CDR2 SNEGSKA (reference sequence). The CDR3 contains 15 residues. V lost 0 bases and J 4 bases, leaving 13 bases between the germline ends.

This clonotype was picked up a small number of times. This sequence joins TRBV11-3 and TRBJ2-3; 7 positions agree with TRBD2. With V trimmed by 5 bases and J by 4 bases, 6 bases remained unmatched. CDR3 length: 14 amino acids. The germline V gene has CDR1 SGHNT and CDR2 YENEEA. The DNA of the CDR3 is TGTGCCAGCAGCACCGGGGGGAGCGCAGATACGCAGTATTTT. Amino acids: CASSTGGSADTQYF.

This clonotype has more than one count but fewer than ten. This chain uses TRBV2 with TRBJ2-5; no definite D call. CDR1 is SNHLY, CDR2 FYNNEI, per germline. Trimming removed 6 bases from V and 4 bases from J, with 3 bases in between. The CDR3 spans 10 residues. CDR3 region: CASRTETQYF. CDR3 nucleotides: TGTGCCAGCAGGACAGAGACCCAGTACTTC.